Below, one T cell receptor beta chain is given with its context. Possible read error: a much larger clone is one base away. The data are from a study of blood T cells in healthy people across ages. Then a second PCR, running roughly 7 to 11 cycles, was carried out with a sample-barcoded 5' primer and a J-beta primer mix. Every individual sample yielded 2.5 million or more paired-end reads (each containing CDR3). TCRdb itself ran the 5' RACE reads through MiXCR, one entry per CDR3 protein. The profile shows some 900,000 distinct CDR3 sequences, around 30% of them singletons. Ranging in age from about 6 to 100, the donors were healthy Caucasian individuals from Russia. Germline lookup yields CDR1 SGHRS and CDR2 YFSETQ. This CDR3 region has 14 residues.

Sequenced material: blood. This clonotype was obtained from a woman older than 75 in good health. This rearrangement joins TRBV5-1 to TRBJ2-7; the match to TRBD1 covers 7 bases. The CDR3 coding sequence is TGCGCCAACAGCTTGTTAGGGGGCGGCTACGAGCAGTACTTC. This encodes CANSLLGGGYEQYF.